Listed here is a single TCR beta chain. The specificity of this receptor is unknown. No qualities accompany the bases; no much larger clone lies one base away. TCR CDR3 regions were amplified from genomic DNA by multiplex PCR using the deep immunoSEQ assay. Extracted genomic DNA from each cell subset was spread evenly across all wells of several immunoSEQ 96-well plates, with each plate serving as a replicate. For sorted subsets, about 220 ng of genomic DNA, equivalent to some 30,000 T cell genomes, went into each replicate PCR. The purified libraries were quantified using a Qubit 3.0 fluorometer, sized with a Bioanalyzer 2100, and then quantified again using the KAPA Library Quantification kit. Every immunoSEQ 96-well plate was sequenced on a dedicated single-read 150-cycle Illumina NextSeq 550 flow cell. On the study's bioinformatics: Because the immunoSEQ output held only junctional sequences and lacked quality scores, the filtering could not match the filtering applied to full-length reads. Sequences were annotated with PyIR, a Python wrapper for IgBLAST v1.9, using IMGT germline references to assign V/J genes and CDR3. Reads with weak V/J assignments (E-value above 1e-6), missing CDR3, stop codons, out-of-frame junctions, or ambiguous translated residues were removed. V3J clonotypes were defined as sequences sharing an identical inferred V gene, J gene, and CDR3 amino acid sequence. Percentage overlap between repertoires was calculated by dividing the number of shared unique clonotypes by the size of the smaller repertoire. Repertoire richness was assessed with RTK rarefaction, the Chao1 estimator, and Recon v2.1 estimates of unobserved clonotypes. Generation probabilities were computed with OLGA for all TCRbeta clonotypes obtained by the gDNA method from several donors. TCRdb carries this immuneACCESS record with in-frame sequences only. Its versions omit some clonotypes, under half of them owing to an unresolved V gene in the studies checked, with the rest unexplained. V and J calls plus clone size are reproduced from that table; the DNA served to infer D and trimming. The sample yields about 2.4 million clones; over 85% were counted once. Together, the top ten hold roughly 0.39% of the sample.

Donors were healthy HIV-negative adults with no recently reported acute infections or vaccinations. Only Caucasian adults living in Nashville, Tennessee, USA were represented among the donors. Magnetic negative selection was used to enrich CD4+ T cells, after which naive cells were positively selected on CD45RA and the negative fraction became the memory subset. Blood was obtained by leukapheresis, after which PBMCs were separated by Ficoll-Histopaque density gradient centrifugation and cryopreserved in liquid nitrogen vapor phase. Purity and quantity of every magnetically sorted T cell population were checked by analytical flow cytometry. From each sorted fraction, genomic DNA was isolated and quantified by UV absorbance on a Nanodrop 2000c. The data are from a study of shared clonotypes between healthy human individuals (TCRdb year 2020). For the study in its entirety: The cohort comprised two women and three men aged 18 to 49 years. For each donor, CD4 naive and CD4 memory were each run on three plates, CD8 naive on two plates, and CD8 memory on one plate. To increase sequencing depth and limit assay-specific biases, different laboratories used diverse techniques to prepare libraries and sequence TCR repertoires. Per donor, leukapheresis produced somewhere between about 0.9 and 10 billion PBMCs. To estimate repertoire size and how much clonotype sharing occurs between individuals, the study deeply sequenced the blood TCR repertoires of five healthy adults. Study-level results and caveats: Higher generation probabilities were observed for clonotypes shared by all four sorted-subset donors than for non-shared clonotypes. Because the study included only a small number of donors, the genetic and exposure-history diversity represented was limited. Larger estimated clonotype richness was generally found for naive subsets than for memory subsets. Rarefaction of sorted-subset datasets indicated incomplete sequencing despite the large sequencing depth. Sharing across a few donors was observed for approximately 5% of naive CD4, over 3% of naive CD8, over 2% of memory CD4, and about 0.4% of memory CD8 clonotypes. Pairwise subsampling led to the expectation that sequencing depth would affect the degree of clonotype sharing among donors. Only blood was sampled, and tissue TCR repertoires likely differ from those in blood.

V loses 8 bases, J loses 0 bases, and the germline ends lie 11 bases apart. As encoded in the germline V gene, CDR1 is SGHDN while CDR2 is FVKESK. From cysteine to phenylalanine, the CDR3 is 15 amino acids long. Only the CDR3 DNA is retained, 45 bases long and in frame from the first base. The receptor comes from a man in his late teens or twenties in good health. Some clones in this sample may be carry-over from other donors' samples. Sequencing was done on a sample of naive CD4+ T cells from PBMCs. The sample's cell subset or site label, in plain terms: CD45RA+ positively selected. The chain joins TRBV14 to TRBJ2-6; the D gene is unclear. The CDR3 amino acid sequence is: CASGSFISGANVLTF. The sequenced DNA is TGTGCCAGCGGCTCCTTTATCTCTGGGGCCAACGTCCTGACTTTC.